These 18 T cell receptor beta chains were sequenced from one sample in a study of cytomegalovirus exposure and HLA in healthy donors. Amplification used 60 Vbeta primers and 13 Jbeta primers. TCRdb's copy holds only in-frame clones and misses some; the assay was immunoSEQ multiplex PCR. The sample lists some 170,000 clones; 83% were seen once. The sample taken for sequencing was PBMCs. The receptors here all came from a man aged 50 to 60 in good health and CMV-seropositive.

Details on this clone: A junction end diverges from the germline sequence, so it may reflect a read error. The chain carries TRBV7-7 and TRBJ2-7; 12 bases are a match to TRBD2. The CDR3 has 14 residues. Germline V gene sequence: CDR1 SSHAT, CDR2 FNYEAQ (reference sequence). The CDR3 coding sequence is TGTGCTAGCAGCAAGACTAGCGGGAGCTACGAGCAGTACTTC. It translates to CASSKTSGSYEQYF.

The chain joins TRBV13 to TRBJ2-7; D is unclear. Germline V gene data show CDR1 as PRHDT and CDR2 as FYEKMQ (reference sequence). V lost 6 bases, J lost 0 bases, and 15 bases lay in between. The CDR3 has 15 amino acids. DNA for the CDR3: TGTGCCAGCAGATCCAATCCCCGCAGCTCCTACGAGCAGTACTTC. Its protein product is CASRSNPRSSYEQYF.

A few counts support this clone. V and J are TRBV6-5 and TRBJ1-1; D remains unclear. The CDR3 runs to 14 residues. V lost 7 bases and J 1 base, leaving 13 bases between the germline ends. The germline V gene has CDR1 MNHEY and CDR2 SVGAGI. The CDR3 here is CASNPARGNTEAFF. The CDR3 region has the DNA TGTGCCAGCAATCCAGCCCGCGGGAACACTGAAGCTTTCTTT.

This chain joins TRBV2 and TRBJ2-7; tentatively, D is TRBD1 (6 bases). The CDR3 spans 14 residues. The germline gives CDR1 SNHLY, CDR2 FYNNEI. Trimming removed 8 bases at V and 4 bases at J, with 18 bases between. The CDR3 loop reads CASRREGQIYEQYF. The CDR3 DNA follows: TGTGCCAGCCGAAGGGAAGGACAGATTTACGAGCAGTACTTC.

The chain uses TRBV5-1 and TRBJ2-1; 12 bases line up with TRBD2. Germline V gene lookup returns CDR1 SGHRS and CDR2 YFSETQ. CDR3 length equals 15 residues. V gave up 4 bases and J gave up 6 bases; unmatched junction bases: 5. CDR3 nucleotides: TGCGCCAGCAGCACTACTAGCGGGGGGACCAATGAGCAGTTCTTC. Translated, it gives CASSTTSGGTNEQFF.

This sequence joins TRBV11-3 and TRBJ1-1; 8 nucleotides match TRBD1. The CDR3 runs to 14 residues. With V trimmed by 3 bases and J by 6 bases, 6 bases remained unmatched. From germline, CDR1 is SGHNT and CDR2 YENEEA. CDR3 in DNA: TGTGCCAGCAGCTTGGGGGAACAGGGGGCTGAAGCTTTCTTT. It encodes CASSLGEQGAEAFF.

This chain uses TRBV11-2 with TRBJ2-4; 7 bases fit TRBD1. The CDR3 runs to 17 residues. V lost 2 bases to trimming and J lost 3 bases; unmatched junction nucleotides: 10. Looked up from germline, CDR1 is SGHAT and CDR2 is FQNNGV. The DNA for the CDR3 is TGTGCCAGCAGCTTACCAACCGACAGGGTGGGCAAAAACATTCAGTACTTC. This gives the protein CASSLPTDRVGKNIQYF.

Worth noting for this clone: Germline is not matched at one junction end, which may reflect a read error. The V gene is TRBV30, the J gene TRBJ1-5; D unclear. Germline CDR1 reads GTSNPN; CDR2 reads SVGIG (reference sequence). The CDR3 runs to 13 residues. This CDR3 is CVWSGPSNQPQHF. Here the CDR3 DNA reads TGTGTCTGGAGTGGGCCAAGCAATCAGCCCCAGCATTTT.

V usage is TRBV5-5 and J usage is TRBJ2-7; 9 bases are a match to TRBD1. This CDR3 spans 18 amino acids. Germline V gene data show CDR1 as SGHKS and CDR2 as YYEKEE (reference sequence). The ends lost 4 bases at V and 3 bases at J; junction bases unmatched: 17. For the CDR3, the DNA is TGTGCCAGCAGCAGGGGGGCTATGGAGGGACAGGGTCTCTACGAGCAGTACTTC. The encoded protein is CASSRGAMEGQGLYEQYF. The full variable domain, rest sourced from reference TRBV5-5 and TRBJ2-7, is DAGVTQSPTHLIKTRGQQVTLRCSPISGHKSVSWYQQVLGQGPQFIFQYYEKEERGRGNFPDRFSARQFPNYSSELNVNALLLGDSALYLCASSRGAMEGQGLYEQYFGPGTRLTVT.

CDR3 in amino acids: CASSQIRTDTQYF. CDR3 sequence (DNA): TGTGCCAGCAGCCAAATCCGGACAGATACGCAGTATTTT. This chain uses TRBV14 with TRBJ2-3; D gene ambiguous. The germline V gene encodes CDR1 SGHDN and CDR2 FVKESK. With 2 bases removed from V and 3 bases from J, the gap between germline ends came to 6 bases. CDR3 length equals 13 residues.

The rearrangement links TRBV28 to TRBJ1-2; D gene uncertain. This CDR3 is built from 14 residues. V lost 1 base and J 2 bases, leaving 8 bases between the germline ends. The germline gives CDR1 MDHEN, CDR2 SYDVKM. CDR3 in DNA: TGTGCCAGCAGTTTATCGGAGGAAAACTATGGCTACACCTTC. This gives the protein CASSLSEENYGYTF.

This CDR3 is CASSWGGRDNSPLHF. The CDR3, as DNA: TGTGCCAGCAGCTGGGGGGGGCGGGACAATTCACCCCTCCACTTT. V gene TRBV5-4 combines with J gene TRBJ1-6; D may be TRBD1 (6 bases). There are 15 residues in the CDR3. V was trimmed by 3 bases and J by 7 bases, leaving 14 bases between them. Germline CDR1 SGHNT, CDR2 YYREEE (reference sequence).

The CDR3 sequence is CASSPRTGGGSPLHF. CDR3 nucleotide sequence: TGTGCCAGCAGTCCAAGGACAGGGGGCGGCTCACCCCTCCACTTT. The V gene is TRBV28, the J gene TRBJ1-6, with 11 bases matching TRBD1. The length of the CDR3 is 15 residues. V trimming: 5 bases; J trimming: 10 bases; junction bases outside the gene matches: 7. From germline, CDR1 is MDHEN and CDR2 SYDVKM.

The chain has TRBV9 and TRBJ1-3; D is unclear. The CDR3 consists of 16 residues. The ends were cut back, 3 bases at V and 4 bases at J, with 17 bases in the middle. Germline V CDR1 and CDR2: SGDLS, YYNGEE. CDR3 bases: TGTGCCAGCAGCGGGCCATACGTCGAACCGGGAAACACCATATATTTT. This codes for CASSGPYVEPGNTIYF.

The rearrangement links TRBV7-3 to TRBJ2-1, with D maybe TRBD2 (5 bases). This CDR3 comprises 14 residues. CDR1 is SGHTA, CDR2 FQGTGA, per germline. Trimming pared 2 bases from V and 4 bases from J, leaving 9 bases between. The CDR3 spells CASSLRLSYNEQFF. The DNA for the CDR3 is TGTGCCAGCAGCTTACGACTATCGTACAATGAGCAGTTCTTC. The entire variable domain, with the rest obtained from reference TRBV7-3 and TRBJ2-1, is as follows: GAGVSQTPSNKVTEKGKYVELRCDPISGHTALYWYRQSLGQGPEFLIYFQGTGAADDSGLPNDRFFAVRPEGSVSTLKIQRTERGDSAVYLCASSLRLSYNEQFFGPGTRLTVL.

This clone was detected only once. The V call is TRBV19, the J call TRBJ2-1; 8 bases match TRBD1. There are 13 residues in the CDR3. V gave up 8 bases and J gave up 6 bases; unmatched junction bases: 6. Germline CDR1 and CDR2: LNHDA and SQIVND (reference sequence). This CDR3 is CASGWTGLNEQFF. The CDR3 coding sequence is TGTGCCAGTGGGTGGACAGGGCTCAATGAGCAGTTCTTC.

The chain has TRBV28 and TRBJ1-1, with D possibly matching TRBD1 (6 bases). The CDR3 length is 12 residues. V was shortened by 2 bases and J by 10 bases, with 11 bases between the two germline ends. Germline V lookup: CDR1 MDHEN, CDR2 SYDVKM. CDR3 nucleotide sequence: TGTGCCAGCAGTTTAACAATCAGGGGAGCTTTCTTT. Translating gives CASSLTIRGAFF.

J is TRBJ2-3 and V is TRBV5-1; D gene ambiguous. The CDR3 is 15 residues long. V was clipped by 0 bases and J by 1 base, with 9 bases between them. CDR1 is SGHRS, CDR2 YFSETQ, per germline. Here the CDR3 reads CASSLGATGTDTQYF. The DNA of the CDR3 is TGCGCCAGCAGCTTGGGGGCCACAGGCACAGATACGCAGTATTTT.